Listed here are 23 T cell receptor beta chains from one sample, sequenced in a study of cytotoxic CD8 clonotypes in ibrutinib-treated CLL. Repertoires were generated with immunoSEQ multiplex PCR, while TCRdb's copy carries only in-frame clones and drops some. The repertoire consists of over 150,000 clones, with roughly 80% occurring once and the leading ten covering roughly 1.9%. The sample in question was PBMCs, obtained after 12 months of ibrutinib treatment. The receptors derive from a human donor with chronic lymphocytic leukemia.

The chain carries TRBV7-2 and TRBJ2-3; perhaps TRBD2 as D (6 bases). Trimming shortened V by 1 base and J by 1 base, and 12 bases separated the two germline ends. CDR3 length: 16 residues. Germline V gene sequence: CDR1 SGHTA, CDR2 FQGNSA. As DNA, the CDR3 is TGTGCCAGCAGCTTAGGCGCTAGCGCACGCACAGATACGCAGTATTTT. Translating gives CASSLGASARTDTQYF.

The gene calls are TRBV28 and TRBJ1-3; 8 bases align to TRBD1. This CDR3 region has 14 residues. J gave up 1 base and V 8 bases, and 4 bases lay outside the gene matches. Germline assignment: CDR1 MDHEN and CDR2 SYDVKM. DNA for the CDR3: TGTGCCAGCCGACAGGGGCAATCTGGAAACACCATATATTTT. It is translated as CASRQGQSGNTIYF.

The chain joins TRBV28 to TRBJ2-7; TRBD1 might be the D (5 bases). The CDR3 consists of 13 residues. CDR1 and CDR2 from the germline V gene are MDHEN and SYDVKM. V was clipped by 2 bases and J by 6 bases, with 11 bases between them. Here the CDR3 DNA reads TGTGCCAGCAGTTTAGGGTCTAGGGGCGAGCAGTACTTC. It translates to CASSLGSRGEQYF.

The CDR3 is CASSLDLLNTGELFF. The CDR3 DNA is TGTGCCAGCAGCTTAGACCTCTTGAACACCGGGGAGCTGTTTTTT. This chain joins TRBV11-2 and TRBJ2-2; no clear D gene. The germline CDR1 and CDR2 sequences are SGHAT and FQNNGV. The CDR3 totals 15 residues. V was shortened by 0 bases and J by 1 base, with 6 bases between the two germline ends.

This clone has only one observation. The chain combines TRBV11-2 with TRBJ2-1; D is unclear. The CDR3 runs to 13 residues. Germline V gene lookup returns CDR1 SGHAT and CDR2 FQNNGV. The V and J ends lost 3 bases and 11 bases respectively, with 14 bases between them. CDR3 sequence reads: CASSFSDGPQQFF. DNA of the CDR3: TGTGCCAGCAGCTTCTCGGACGGACCACAGCAGTTCTTC.

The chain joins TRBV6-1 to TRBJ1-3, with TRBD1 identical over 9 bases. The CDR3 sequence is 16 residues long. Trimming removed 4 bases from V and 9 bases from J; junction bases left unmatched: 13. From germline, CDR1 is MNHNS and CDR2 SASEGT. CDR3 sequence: CASSADPYRGRGTIYF. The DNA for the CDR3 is TGTGCCAGCAGTGCCGACCCTTACAGGGGGCGCGGCACCATATATTTT.

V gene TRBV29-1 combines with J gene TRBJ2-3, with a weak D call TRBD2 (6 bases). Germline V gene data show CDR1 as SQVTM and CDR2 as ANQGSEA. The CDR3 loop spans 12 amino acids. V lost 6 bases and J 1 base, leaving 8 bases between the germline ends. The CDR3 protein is CSVVAGTDTQYF. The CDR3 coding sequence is TGCAGCGTAGTAGCGGGCACAGATACGCAGTATTTT.

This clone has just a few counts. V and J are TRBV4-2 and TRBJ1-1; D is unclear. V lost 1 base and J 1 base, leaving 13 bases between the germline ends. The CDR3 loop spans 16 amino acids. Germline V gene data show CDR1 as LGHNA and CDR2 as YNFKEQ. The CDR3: CASSQVRADSNTEAFF. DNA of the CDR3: TGTGCCAGCAGCCAAGTTAGGGCAGACTCGAACACTGAAGCTTTCTTT.

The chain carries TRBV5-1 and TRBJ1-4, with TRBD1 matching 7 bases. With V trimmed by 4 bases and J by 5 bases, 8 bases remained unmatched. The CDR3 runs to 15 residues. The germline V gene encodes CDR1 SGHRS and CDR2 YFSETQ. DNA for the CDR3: TGCGCCAGCAGCCGAGTACCGGGACAGAATGAAAAACTGTTTTTT. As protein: CASSRVPGQNEKLFF.

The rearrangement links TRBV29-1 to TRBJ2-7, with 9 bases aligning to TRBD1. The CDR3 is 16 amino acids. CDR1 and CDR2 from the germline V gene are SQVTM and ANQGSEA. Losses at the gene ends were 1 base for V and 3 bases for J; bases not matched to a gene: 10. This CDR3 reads CSVEAGRTGEGYEQYF. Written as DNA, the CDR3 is TGCAGCGTTGAAGCGGGGCGGACAGGGGAGGGCTACGAGCAGTACTTC.

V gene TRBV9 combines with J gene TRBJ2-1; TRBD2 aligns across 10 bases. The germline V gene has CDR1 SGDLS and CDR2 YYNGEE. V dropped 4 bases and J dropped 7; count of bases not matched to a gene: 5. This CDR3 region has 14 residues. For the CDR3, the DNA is TGTGCCAGCAGCACTAGCGGGACATGGAATGAGCAGTTCTTC. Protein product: CASSTSGTWNEQFF.

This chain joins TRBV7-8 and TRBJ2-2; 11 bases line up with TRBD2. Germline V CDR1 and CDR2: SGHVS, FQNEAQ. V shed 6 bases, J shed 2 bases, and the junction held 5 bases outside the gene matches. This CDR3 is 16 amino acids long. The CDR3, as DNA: TGTGCCAGCAGACGACTAGCGGGAAGAAACACCGGGGAGCTGTTTTTT. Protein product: CASRRLAGRNTGELFF.

As DNA, the CDR3 is TGTGCCAGCAGTCGTAGTAGGGGTCCCCAAGAGACCCAGTACTTC. Translating gives CASSRSRGPQETQYF. The chain recombines TRBV6-1 with TRBJ2-5, with D perhaps matching TRBD1 (5 bases). The ends were cut back, 5 bases at V and 1 base at J, with 14 bases in the middle. In germline, CDR1 is MNHNS, CDR2 SASEGT. CDR3 length: 15 amino acids.

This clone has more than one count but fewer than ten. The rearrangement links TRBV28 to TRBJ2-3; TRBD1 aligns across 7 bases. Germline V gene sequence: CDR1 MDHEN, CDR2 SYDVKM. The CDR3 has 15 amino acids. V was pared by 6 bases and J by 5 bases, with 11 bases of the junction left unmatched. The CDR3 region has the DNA TGTGCCAGCAGGCCCAGGACAGGTCTACGAGATACGCAGTATTTT. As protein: CASRPRTGLRDTQYF.

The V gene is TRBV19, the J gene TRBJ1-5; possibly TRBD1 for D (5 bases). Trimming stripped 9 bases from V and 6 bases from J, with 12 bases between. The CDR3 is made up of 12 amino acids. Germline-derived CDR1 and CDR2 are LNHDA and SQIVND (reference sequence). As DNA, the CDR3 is TGTGCCAGCGACAGTGGTTTTCAGCCCCAGCATTTT. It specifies CASDSGFQPQHF.

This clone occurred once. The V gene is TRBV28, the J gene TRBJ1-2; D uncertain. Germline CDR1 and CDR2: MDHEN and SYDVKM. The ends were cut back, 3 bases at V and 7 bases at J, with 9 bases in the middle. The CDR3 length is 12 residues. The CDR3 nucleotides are TGTGCCAGCAGTTTCTCGATGGGTGGCTACACCTTC. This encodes CASSFSMGGYTF.

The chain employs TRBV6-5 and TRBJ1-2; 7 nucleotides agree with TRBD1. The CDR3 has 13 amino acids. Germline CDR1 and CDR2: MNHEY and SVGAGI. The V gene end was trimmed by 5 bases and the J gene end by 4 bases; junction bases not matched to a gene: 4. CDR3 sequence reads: CASSLTGIYGYTF. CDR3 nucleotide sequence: TGTGCCAGCAGTCTGACAGGGATCTATGGCTACACCTTC.

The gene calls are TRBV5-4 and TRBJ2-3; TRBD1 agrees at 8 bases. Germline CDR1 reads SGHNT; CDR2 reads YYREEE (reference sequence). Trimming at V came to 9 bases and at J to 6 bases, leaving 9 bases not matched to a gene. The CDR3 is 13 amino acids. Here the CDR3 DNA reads TGTGCCATACAGGGGGATCCCGTGGATACGCAGTATTTT. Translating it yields CAIQGDPVDTQYF.

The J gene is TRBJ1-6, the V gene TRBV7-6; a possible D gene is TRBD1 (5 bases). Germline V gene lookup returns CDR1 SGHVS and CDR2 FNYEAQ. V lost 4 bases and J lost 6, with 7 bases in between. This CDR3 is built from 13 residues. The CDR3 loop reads CASSSDINSPLHF. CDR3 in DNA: TGTGCCAGCAGCTCGGACATTAATTCACCCCTCCACTTT. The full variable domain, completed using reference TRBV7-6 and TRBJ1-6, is GAGVSQSPRYKVTKRGQDVALRCDPISGHVSLYWYRQALGQGPEFLTYFNYEAQQDKSGLPNDRFSAERPEGSISTLTIQRTEQRDSAMYRCASSSDINSPLHFGNGTRLTVT.

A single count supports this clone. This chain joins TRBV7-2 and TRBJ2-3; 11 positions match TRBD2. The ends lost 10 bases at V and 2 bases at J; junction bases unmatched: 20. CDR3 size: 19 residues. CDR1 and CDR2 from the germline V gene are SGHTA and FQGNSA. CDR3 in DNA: TGTGCCAAATGGAGTGATCCGGGACTAGCGGTCCCCCTCACAGATACGCAGTATTTT. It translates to CAKWSDPGLAVPLTDTQYF.

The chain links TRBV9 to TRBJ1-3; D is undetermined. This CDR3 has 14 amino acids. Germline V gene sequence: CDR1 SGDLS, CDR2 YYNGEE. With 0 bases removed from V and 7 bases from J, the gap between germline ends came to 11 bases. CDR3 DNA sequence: TGTGCCAGCAGCGTAGCGGGAAAAGGGAACACCATATATTTT. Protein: CASSVAGKGNTIYF.

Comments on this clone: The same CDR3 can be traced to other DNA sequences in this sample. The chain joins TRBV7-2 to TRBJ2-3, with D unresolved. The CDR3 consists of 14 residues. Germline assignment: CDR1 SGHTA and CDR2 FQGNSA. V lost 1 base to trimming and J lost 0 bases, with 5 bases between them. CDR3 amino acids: CASSLGWSTDTQYF. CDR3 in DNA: TGTGCCAGCAGCTTAGGGTGGAGCACAGATACGCAGTATTTT.

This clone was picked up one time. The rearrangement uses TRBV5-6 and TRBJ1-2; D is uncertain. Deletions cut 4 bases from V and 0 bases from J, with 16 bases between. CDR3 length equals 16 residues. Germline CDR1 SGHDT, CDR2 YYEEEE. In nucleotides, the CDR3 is TGTGCCAGCAGCCGATTAGAAAGGGCGGCTAACTATGGCTACACCTTC. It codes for CASSRLERAANYGYTF.